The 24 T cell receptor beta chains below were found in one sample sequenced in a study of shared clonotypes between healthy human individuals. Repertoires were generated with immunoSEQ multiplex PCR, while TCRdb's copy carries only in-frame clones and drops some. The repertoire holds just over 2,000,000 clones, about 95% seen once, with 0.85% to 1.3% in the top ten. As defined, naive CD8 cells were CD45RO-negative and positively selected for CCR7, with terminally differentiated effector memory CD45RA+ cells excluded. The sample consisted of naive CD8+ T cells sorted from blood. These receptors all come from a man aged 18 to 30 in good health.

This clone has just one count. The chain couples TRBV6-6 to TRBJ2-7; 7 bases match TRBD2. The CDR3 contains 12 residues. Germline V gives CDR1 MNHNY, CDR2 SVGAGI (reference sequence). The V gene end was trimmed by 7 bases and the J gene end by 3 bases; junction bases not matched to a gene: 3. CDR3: CASTGGFYEQYF. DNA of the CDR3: TGTGCCAGCACCGGGGGGTTCTACGAGCAGTACTTC.

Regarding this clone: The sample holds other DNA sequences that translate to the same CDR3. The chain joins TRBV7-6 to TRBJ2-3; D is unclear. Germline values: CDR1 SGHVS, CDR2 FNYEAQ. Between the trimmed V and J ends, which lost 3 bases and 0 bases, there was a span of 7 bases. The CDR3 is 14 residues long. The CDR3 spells CASSLGPSTDTQYF. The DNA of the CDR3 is TGTGCCAGCAGCTTGGGCCCTAGCACAGATACGCAGTATTTT.

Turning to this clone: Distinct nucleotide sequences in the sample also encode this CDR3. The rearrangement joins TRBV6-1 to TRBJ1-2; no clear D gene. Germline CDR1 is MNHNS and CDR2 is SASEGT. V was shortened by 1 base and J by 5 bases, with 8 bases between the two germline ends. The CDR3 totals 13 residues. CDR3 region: CASSEGQEYGYTF. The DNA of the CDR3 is TGTGCCAGCAGTGAAGGGCAGGAGTATGGCTACACCTTC.

The CDR3 here is CASSLEAGVIGDTQYF. The DNA of the CDR3 is TGTGCCAGCAGCTTAGAGGCGGGGGTCATTGGAGATACGCAGTATTTT. The J gene is TRBJ2-3, the V gene TRBV7-9; 7 positions match TRBD2. The J segment lost 5 bases and the V segment lost 1 base, leaving 9 bases of the junction unmatched. The CDR3 length is 16 residues. Looked up from germline, CDR1 is SEHNR and CDR2 is FQNEAQ (reference sequence).

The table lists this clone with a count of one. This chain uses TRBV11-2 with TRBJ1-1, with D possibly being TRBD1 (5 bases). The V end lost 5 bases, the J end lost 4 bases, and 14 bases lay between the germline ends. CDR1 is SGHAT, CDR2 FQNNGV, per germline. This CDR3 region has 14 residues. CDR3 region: CASSREPGGTEAFF. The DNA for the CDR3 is TGTGCCAGCAGCCGGGAGCCGGGGGGCACTGAAGCTTTCTTT.

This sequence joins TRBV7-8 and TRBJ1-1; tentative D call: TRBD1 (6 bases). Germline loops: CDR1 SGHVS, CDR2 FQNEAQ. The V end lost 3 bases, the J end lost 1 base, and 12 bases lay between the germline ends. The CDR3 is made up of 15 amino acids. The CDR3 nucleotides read TGTGCCAGCAGCTTCAACGGGGGCCCGAACACTGAAGCTTTCTTT. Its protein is CASSFNGGPNTEAFF.

The CDR3 loop is CASSLTSGHDNEQFF. CDR3 in DNA: TGTGCCAGCAGTTTGACTAGCGGCCACGACAATGAGCAGTTCTTC. The chain couples TRBV27 to TRBJ2-1; 9 positions match TRBD2. CDR1 is MNHEY, CDR2 SMNVEV, per germline (reference sequence). The CDR3 sequence is 15 residues long. With V trimmed by 3 bases and J by 5 bases, 5 bases remained unmatched.

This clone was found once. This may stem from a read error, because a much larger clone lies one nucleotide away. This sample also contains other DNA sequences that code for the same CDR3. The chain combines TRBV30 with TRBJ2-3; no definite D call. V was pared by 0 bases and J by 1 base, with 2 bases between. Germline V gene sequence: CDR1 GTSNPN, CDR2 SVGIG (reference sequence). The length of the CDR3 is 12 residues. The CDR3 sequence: CAWSVGTDTQYF. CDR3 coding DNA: TGTGCCTGGAGTGTAGGCACAGATACGCAGTATTTT.

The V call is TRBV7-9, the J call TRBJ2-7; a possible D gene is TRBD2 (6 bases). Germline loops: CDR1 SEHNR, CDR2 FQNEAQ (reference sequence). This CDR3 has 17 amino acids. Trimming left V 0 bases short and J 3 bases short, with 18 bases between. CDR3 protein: CASSLAEGGSWDYEQYF. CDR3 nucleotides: TGTGCCAGCAGCTTAGCGGAGGGTGGTAGTTGGGACTACGAGCAGTACTTC.

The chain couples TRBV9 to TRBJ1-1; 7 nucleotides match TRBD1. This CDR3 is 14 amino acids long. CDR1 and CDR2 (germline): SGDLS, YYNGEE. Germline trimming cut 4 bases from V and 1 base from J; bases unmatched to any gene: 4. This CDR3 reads CASSSRQGNTEAFF. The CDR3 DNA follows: TGTGCCAGCAGCTCCCGACAGGGGAACACTGAAGCTTTCTTT.

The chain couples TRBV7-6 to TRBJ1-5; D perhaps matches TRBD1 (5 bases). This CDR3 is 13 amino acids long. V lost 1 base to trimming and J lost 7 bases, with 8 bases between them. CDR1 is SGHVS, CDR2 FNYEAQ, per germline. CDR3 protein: CASSLGSGQPQHF. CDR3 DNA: TGTGCCAGCAGCTTAGGGTCAGGGCAGCCCCAGCATTTT. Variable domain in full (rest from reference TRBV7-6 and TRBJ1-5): GAGVSQSPRYKVTKRGQDVALRCDPISGHVSLYWYRQALGQGPEFLTYFNYEAQQDKSGLPNDRFSAERPEGSISTLTIQRTEQRDSAMYRCASSLGSGQPQHFGDGTRLSIL.

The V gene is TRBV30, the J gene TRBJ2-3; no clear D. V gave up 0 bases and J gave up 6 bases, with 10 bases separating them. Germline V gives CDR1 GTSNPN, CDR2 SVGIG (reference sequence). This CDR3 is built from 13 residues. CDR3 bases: TGTGCCTGGAGTGTTAGCCACTTGGATACGCAGTATTTT. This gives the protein CAWSVSHLDTQYF.

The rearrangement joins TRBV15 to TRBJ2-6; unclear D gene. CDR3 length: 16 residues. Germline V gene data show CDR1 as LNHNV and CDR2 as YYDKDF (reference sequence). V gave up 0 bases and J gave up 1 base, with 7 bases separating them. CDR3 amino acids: CATSRDQASGANVLTF. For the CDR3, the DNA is TGTGCCACCAGCAGAGATCAGGCATCTGGGGCCAACGTCCTGACTTTC.

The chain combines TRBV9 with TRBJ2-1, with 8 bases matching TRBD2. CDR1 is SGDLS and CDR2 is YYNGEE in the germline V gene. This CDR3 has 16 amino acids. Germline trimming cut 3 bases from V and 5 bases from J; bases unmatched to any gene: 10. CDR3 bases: TGTGCCAGCAGCGGTAAAAGCGGGGGAGGCGACAATGAGCAGTTCTTC. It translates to CASSGKSGGGDNEQFF.

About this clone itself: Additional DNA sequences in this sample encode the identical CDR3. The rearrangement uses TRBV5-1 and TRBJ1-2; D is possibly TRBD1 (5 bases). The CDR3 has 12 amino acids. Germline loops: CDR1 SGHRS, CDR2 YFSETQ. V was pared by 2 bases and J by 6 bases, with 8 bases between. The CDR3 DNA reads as TGCGCCAGCAGCTTACCGGGGGATGGCTACACCTTC. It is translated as CASSLPGDGYTF.

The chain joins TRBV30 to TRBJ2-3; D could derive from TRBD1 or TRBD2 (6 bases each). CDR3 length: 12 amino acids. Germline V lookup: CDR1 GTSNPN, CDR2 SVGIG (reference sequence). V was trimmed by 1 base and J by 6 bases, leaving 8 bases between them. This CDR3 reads CAWSAGADTQYF. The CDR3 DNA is TGTGCCTGGAGTGCGGGGGCGGATACGCAGTATTTT.

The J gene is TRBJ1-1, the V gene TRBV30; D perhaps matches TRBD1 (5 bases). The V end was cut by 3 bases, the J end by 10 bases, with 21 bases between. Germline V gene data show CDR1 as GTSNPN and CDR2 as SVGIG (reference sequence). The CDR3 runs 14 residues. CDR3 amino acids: CAWSPPEGAIGAFF. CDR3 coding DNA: TGTGCCTGGAGCCCCCCGGAAGGGGCCATTGGAGCTTTCTTT.

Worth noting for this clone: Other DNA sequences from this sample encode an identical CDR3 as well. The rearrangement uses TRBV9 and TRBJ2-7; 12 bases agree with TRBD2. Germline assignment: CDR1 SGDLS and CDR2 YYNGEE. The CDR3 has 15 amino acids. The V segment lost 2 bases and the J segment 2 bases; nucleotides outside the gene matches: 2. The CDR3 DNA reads TGTGCCAGCAGCGTCTCTAGCGGGGGGGCCTACGAGCAGTACTTC. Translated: CASSVSSGGAYEQYF.

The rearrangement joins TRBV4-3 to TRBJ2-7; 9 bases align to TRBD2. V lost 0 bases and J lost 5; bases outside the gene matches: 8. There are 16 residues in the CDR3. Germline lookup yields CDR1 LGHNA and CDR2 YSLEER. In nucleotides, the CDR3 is TGCGCCAGCAGCCAAGAGGGCGGACTAGCGAGAAACGAGCAGTACTTC. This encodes CASSQEGGLARNEQYF.

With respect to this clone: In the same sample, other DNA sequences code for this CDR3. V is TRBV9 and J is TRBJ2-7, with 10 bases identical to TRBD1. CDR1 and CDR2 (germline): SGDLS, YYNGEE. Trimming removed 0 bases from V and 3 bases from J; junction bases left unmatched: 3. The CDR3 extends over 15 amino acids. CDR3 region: CASSVGGQGNYEQYF. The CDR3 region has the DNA TGTGCCAGCAGCGTAGGGGGACAGGGGAACTACGAGCAGTACTTC.

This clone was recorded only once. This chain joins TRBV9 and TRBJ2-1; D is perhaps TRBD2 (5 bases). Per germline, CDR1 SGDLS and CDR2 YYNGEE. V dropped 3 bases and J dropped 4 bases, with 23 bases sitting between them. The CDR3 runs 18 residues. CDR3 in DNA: TGTGCCAGCAGCGGGAACGGGGTGGCAGATGGGCCTTACAATGAGCAGTTCTTC. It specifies CASSGNGVADGPYNEQFF. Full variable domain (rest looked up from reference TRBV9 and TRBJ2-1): DSGVTQTPKHLITATGQRVTLRCSPRSGDLSVYWYQQSLDQGLQFLIQYYNGEERAKGNILERFSAQQFPDLHSELNLSSLELGDSALYFCASSGNGVADGPYNEQFFGPGTRLTVL.

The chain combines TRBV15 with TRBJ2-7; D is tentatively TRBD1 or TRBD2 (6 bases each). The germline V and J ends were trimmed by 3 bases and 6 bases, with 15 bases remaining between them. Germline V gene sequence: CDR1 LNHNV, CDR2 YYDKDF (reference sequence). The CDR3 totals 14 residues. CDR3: CATSSGIGGSEQYF. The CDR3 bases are TGTGCCACCAGCAGCGGAATAGGGGGGAGCGAGCAGTACTTC.

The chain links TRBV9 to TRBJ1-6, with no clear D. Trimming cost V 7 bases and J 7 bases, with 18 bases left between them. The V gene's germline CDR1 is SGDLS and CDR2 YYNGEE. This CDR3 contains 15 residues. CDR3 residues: CASGPDAASNSPLHF. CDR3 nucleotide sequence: TGTGCCAGCGGCCCAGATGCCGCCTCAAATTCACCCCTCCACTTT.

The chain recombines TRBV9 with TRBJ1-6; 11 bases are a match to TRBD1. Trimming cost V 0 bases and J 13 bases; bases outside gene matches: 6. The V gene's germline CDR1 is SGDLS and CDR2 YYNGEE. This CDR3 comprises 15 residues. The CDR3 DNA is TGTGCCAGCAGCGTAGGCGGGACAGGGGGTAGCCCCCTCCACTTT. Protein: CASSVGGTGGSPLHF.